This T cell receptor (beta chain) was sequenced during a study of response to subunit inactivated influenza vaccine. General study findings and limits: With each seasonal influenza vaccination, the authors suggested, few new T cells are recruited.

There are a few counts of this clonotype. No antigen is known for it. TCRdb recomputed calls from the RT-PCR reads with MiXCR, one row per CDR3 protein. Counted here are about 310,000 distinct CDR3 sequences, approximately 20% occurring once; the ten biggest clones make up 10%. Germline V gene sequence: CDR1 SGHDT, CDR2 YYEEEE. This CDR3 has 14 amino acids. The V gene lost 4 bases and the J gene lost 3 bases, with 13 bases spanning the gap. The chain recombines TRBV5-6 with TRBJ2-5; D may be TRBD2 (6 bases). This clonotype originated in a man aged 50 to 75 who received an inactivated influenza vaccine. Sample: PBMCs from blood, taken less than 22 months after vaccination. CDR3 sequence (DNA): TGTGCCAGCAGCCCCCCTGGAGGGAAAGAGACCCAGTACTTC. This gives the protein CASSPPGGKETQYF.